The 2 T cell receptor beta chains given below trace back to one sample, sequenced in a study of cytomegalovirus exposure and HLA in healthy donors. Amplification used 60 Vbeta primers and 13 Jbeta primers. Sequencing was performed with immunoSEQ multiplex PCR; in TCRdb, only in-frame clones are kept and a portion is missing. The table records 100,000 to 150,000 clones, roughly 80% of them present only once. Sequencing was performed on PBMCs. The receptors stem from a female donor in good health and CMV-seronegative.

The chain recombines TRBV9 with TRBJ1-2, with 8 positions matching TRBD1. The germline CDR1 and CDR2 sequences are SGDLS and YYNGEE. The V segment lost 6 bases and the J segment 0 bases; nucleotides outside the gene matches: 10. The CDR3 extends over 16 amino acids. In DNA, the CDR3 is TGTGCCAGCACCTCGAGCGGGACAGGAGCTAACTATGGCTACACCTTC. It is translated as CASTSSGTGANYGYTF.

This chain connects TRBV6-1 to TRBJ2-5; a weak D match, TRBD1 (5 bases). CDR1 and CDR2 from the germline V gene are MNHNS and SASEGT. Trimming left V 11 bases short and J 3 bases short, with 13 bases between. The CDR3 covers 12 residues. CDR3 loop: CAGQGFEETQYF. The CDR3 DNA is TGTGCCGGTCAGGGATTCGAAGAGACCCAGTACTTC.